This is a list of T cell receptor beta chains from one sample in a study of blood T cells in healthy people across ages. TCRdb passed the 5' RACE reads through MiXCR, listing each CDR3 protein once. Counted here are about 290,000 distinct CDR3 sequences, around 27% occurring once; the ten biggest clones make up 29%. Sequenced sample: blood. The receptors derive from a woman in her 70s in good health. Both conserved end residues are part of each CDR3. A D gene is named only where the DNA matches it firmly. Where a row states a size, it is once, few, many or the class of an expanded clone; other rows omit it.

CANSSGQEEKLFF	TGCGCCAACAGCTCTGGGCAGGAAGAAAAACTGTTTTTT	TRBV5-1	TRBJ1-4	.	few
CASSPPLNEKLFF	TGTGCCAGCAGCCCCCCCCTTAATGAAAAACTGTTTTTT	TRBV7-9	TRBJ1-4	.	.
CASSLSGTGSETQYF	TGTGCTAGCAGCCTATCCGGGACAGGGAGCGAGACCCAGTACTTC	TRBV7-2	TRBJ2-5	TRBD1	few
CASRPTRGSYNEQFF	TGTGCCAGCAGGCCCACTCGCGGTTCCTACAATGAGCAGTTCTTC	TRBV6-5	TRBJ2-1	.	.
CASSRGGLGELFF	TGTGCCAGCAGCAGGGGGGGTTTGGGGGAGCTGTTTTTT	TRBV7-2	TRBJ2-2	.	.
CSGDSGRAQFF	TGCAGCGGGGATAGCGGGAGGGCGCAGTTCTTC	TRBV29-1	TRBJ2-1	TRBD2	.
CSVFRDPTNIQYF	TGCAGCGTCTTCCGGGACCCTACTAACATTCAGTACTTC	TRBV29-1	TRBJ2-4	.	.
CASSVGTRGNEQFF	TGTGCCAGCAGCGTAGGGACTAGGGGGAATGAGCAGTTCTTC	TRBV9	TRBJ2-1	.	few
CASSAGDRQNTEAFF	TGTGCCAGCAGCGCTGGAGACAGGCAGAACACTGAAGCTTTCTTT	TRBV28	TRBJ1-1	.	few
CASSEGSGSYNEQFF	TGCGCCAGCAGTGAGGGAAGCGGGAGTTACAATGAGCAGTTCTTC	TRBV10-2	TRBJ2-1	TRBD2	many
CASSIEVSGANVLTF	TGTGCCAGTAGTATAGAGGTCTCTGGGGCCAACGTCCTGACTTTC	TRBV19	TRBJ2-6	.	many
CASSHYRGRETQYF	TGTGCCAGCAGCCACTACAGGGGGCGAGAGACCCAGTACTTC	TRBV14	TRBJ2-5	TRBD1	few
CASSYRPGQSNYGYTF	TGTGCCAGCAGTTACCGGCCGGGACAGTCTAACTATGGCTACACCTTC	TRBV6-5	TRBJ1-2	TRBD1	.
CASSRAGAGTDTQYF	TGTGCCAGCAGCCGAGCGGGAGCGGGCACAGATACGCAGTATTTT	TRBV7-3	TRBJ2-3	TRBD2	few